These 31 T cell receptor beta chains originate from one sample sequenced in a study of CD8+CD57+ T cells in acquired aplastic anemia (dated by TCRdb to 2016 to 2018). Sequenced using an Illumina HiSeq 2000. Genomic DNA was used as template for profiling of TCR beta VDJ combinations and CDR3 sequences. The public reads were reanalyzed by TCRdb: fastp trimming at Q25, MiXCR alignment, in-frame beta chains only. Every CDR3 protein is listed once, alongside the most common genes and DNA of its rows. This sample gives 150,000 to 200,000 distinct CDR3 sequences in total; around three fifths of them show up just once. Of the sample, more than 45% falls within the top ten clones. Sequencing was performed on sorted CD4+, CD8+, or CD8+CD57+ T cells (not recorded which) from PBMCs. The receptors shown here come from a human donor with severe aplastic anemia or a healthy control (not recorded which).

The chain carries TRBV7-8 and TRBJ2-7, with 8 bases matching TRBD1. The CDR3 loop spans 14 amino acids. CDR1 and CDR2 from the germline V gene are SGHVS and FQNEAQ. V was pared by 5 bases and J by 3 bases, with 6 bases of the junction left unmatched. The CDR3 protein is CASSPSDRDYEQYF. The CDR3 region has the DNA TGTGCCAGCAGCCCCTCGGACAGGGACTACGAGCAGTACTTC.

The chain uses TRBV13 and TRBJ1-1; no reliable D call. Trimming stripped 3 bases from V and 6 bases from J, with 5 bases between. The CDR3 sequence is 11 residues long. CDR1 and CDR2 from the germline V gene are PRHDT and FYEKMQ (reference sequence). CDR3 DNA sequence: TGTGCCAGCAGCTTGTGGGCTGAAGCTTTCTTT. It is translated as CASSLWAEAFF.

The chain carries TRBV25-1 and TRBJ1-2; 8 bases agree with TRBD1. The V segment lost 1 base and the J segment 8 bases; nucleotides outside the gene matches: 15. The CDR3 runs to 17 residues. Germline CDR1 and CDR2: MGHDK and SYGVNS. The DNA for the CDR3 is TGTGCCAGCAGTGAATTGGGTCAGGGGGCCGTCGCCATAGGCTACACCTTC. It specifies CASSELGQGAVAIGYTF.

V gene TRBV10-3 combines with J gene TRBJ2-5; the D gene is possibly TRBD2 (5 bases). The germline V gene has CDR1 ENHRY and CDR2 SYGVKD. V shed 3 bases and J shed 2 bases, with 10 bases lying between them. The CDR3 loop spans 14 amino acids. The CDR3 region has the DNA TGTGCCATCAGTGAAGGAGGAGATCAAGAGACCCAGTACTTC. Protein sequence: CAISEGGDQETQYF.

This clonotype was observed a handful of times. The chain couples TRBV7-2 to TRBJ1-1, with 7 bases identical to TRBD1. Germline values: CDR1 SGHTA, CDR2 FQGNSA. The CDR3 sequence is 14 residues long. V shed 4 bases, J shed 0 bases, and the junction held 2 bases outside the gene matches. CDR3 protein: CASSWGQMNTEAFF. DNA for the CDR3: TGTGCCAGCAGCTGGGGACAGATGAACACTGAAGCTTTCTTT.

This clonotype was observed once. CDR3 loop: CASRYPSQETQYF. The DNA for the CDR3 is TGTGCCAGTAGATATCCCTCGCAAGAGACCCAGTACTTC. The genes are TRBV19 and TRBJ2-5; unclear D gene. Germline CDR1 reads LNHDA; CDR2 reads SQIVND (reference sequence). V shed 6 bases and J shed 2 bases, with 10 bases lying between them. This CDR3 has 13 residues.

The genes are TRBV24-1 and TRBJ1-6, with D perhaps TRBD1 (5 bases). The CDR3 spans 14 residues. The germline V and J ends were trimmed by 5 bases and 6 bases, with 10 bases remaining between them. Germline loops: CDR1 KGHDR, CDR2 SFDVKD. CDR3 bases: TGTGCCACCAGTGGAGGGGCTTCTAATTCACCCCTCCACTTT. This codes for CATSGGASNSPLHF.

The chain recombines TRBV20-1 with TRBJ1-1; D uncertain. Germline V gene data show CDR1 as DFQATT and CDR2 as SNEGSKA (reference sequence). V lost 5 bases and J 1 base, leaving 11 bases between the germline ends. The CDR3 sequence is 13 residues long. Written as DNA, the CDR3 is TGCAGTGCTCGGCCGAAGGAGAACACTGAAGCTTTCTTT. It yields the protein CSARPKENTEAFF.

The chain has TRBV6-5 and TRBJ1-1; tentative D call: TRBD1 (6 bases). Germline CDR1 and CDR2: MNHEY and SVGAGI. With 5 bases removed from V and 5 bases from J, the gap between germline ends came to 15 bases. The CDR3 has 14 amino acids. In DNA form, the CDR3 reads TGTGCCAGCAGTAACAGGGCGTCGAAGACTGAAGCTTTCTTT. Translating gives CASSNRASKTEAFF.

This clonotype was seen more than once but under ten times. The V call is TRBV3-1, the J call TRBJ2-1, with TRBD2 matching 7 bases. The CDR3 sequence is 14 residues long. Germline V gives CDR1 LGHDT, CDR2 YNNKEL (reference sequence). The junction had 3 bases not matched to a gene; V was cut back by 1 base and J by 6 bases. The CDR3 nucleotides are TGTGCCAGCAGCCAAGCACTAGCGTCCAATGAGCAGTTCTTC. It translates to CASSQALASNEQFF.

The chain employs TRBV20-1 and TRBJ1-6; D remains unclear. Germline V CDR1 and CDR2: DFQATT, SNEGSKA (reference sequence). V shed 6 bases and J shed 6 bases, with 12 bases lying between them. The CDR3 is 13 amino acids. The CDR3, as DNA: TGCAGTGCCTACTCGGAGTTTAATTCACCCCTCCACTTT. Its translation is CSAYSEFNSPLHF.

V gene TRBV24-1 combines with J gene TRBJ1-6, with D uncertain. This CDR3 spans 20 amino acids. Germline lookup yields CDR1 KGHDR and CDR2 SFDVKD. The V and J ends lost 5 bases and 8 bases respectively, with 30 bases between them. In nucleotides, the CDR3 is TGTGCCACCAGTGGAAACCCGGACTCACAGACGGCCATATGTGATTCACCCCTCCACTTT. Translating gives CATSGNPDSQTAICDSPLHF.

This clonotype came up once. The rearrangement uses TRBV19 and TRBJ1-5; maybe TRBD1 (6 bases). V lost 4 bases, J lost 5 bases, and 12 bases lay in between. Germline CDR1 and CDR2: LNHDA and SQIVND (reference sequence). This CDR3 region has 14 residues. CDR3 in amino acids: CASSSGGADQPQHF. In nucleotides, the CDR3 is TGTGCCAGTAGTAGCGGGGGGGCAGATCAGCCCCAGCATTTT.

The rearrangement uses TRBV20-1 and TRBJ2-7; 8 nucleotides line up with TRBD2. J gave up 8 bases and V 5 bases, and 8 bases lay outside the gene matches. Germline V gives CDR1 DFQATT, CDR2 SNEGSKA (reference sequence). The CDR3 length is 12 residues. CDR3 residues: CSAPWAGGKQYF. The CDR3, as DNA: TGCAGTGCTCCATGGGCGGGGGGAAAGCAGTACTTC.

The chain carries TRBV15 and TRBJ2-7; D is possibly TRBD2 (7 bases). TRBJ2-5 matches the DNA end more closely, so the J call is doubtful. CDR3 length: 14 residues. CDR1 and CDR2 from the germline V gene are LNHNV and YYDKDF (reference sequence). The DNA for the CDR3 is TGTGCCACCAGCAGAGTAAGGGGGGGTGAGACCCAGTACTTC. Its translation: CATSRVRGGETQYF.

The chain employs TRBV7-6 and TRBJ1-6; D not certain. CDR1 and CDR2 from the germline V gene are SGHVS and FNYEAQ. This CDR3 has 15 residues. Trimming shortened V by 2 bases and J by 6 bases, and 11 bases separated the two germline ends. The CDR3 DNA reads TGTGCCAGCAGCTTATCGGGCAGTAGTAATTCACCCCTCCACTTT. This sequence encodes CASSLSGSSNSPLHF.

This clonotype was seen once. This rearrangement joins TRBV24-1 to TRBJ2-3, with a possible D match to TRBD1 (6 bases). Germline lookup yields CDR1 KGHDR and CDR2 SFDVKD. The CDR3 spans 16 residues. V lost 3 bases and J lost 6, with 18 bases in between. CDR3 DNA sequence: TGTGCCACCAGTGATGGTCTGGGGGCGCTCAGGGATACGCAGTATTTT. Translating gives CATSDGLGALRDTQYF.

This clonotype was recorded once. The chain recombines TRBV19 with TRBJ1-6, with TRBD1 identical over 9 bases. CDR1 and CDR2 from the germline V gene are LNHDA and SQIVND (reference sequence). The V gene end was trimmed by 11 bases and the J gene end by 8 bases; junction bases not matched to a gene: 13. CDR3 length: 15 amino acids. This chain's CDR3 is CAGGTGQGLYSPLHF. The CDR3 DNA sequence: TGTGCCGGTGGTACCGGACAGGGGTTGTATTCACCCCTCCACTTT.

This clonotype turned up a few times. This chain connects TRBV12-5 to TRBJ2-5, with TRBD1 identical over 7 bases. Germline V gene data show CDR1 as LGHNT and CDR2 as FRNRAP. This CDR3 is built from 13 residues. CDR3 nucleotide sequence: TGTGCCAGCAGTCGGACAGGATCGGAGACCCAGTACTTC. Amino acids: CASSRTGSETQYF.

V usage is TRBV10-2 and J usage is TRBJ2-3, with 11 bases lining up with TRBD2. The CDR3 covers 17 residues. Per the germline V gene, CDR1 is WSHSY and CDR2 is SAAADI. Trimming cost V 4 bases and J 2 bases; bases outside gene matches: 8. The CDR3 spells CASSATLAGVYTDTQYF. The CDR3 nucleotides are TGCGCCAGCAGTGCTACACTAGCGGGAGTATACACAGATACGCAGTATTTT.

J is TRBJ1-1 and V is TRBV14; D not certain. The germline V and J ends were trimmed by 5 bases and 0 bases, with 7 bases remaining between them. CDR3 length: 13 amino acids. In germline, CDR1 is SGHDN, CDR2 FVKESK. CDR3 amino acids: CASSAGLNTEAFF. DNA for the CDR3: TGTGCCAGCAGCGCTGGGCTGAACACTGAAGCTTTCTTT.

This chain uses TRBV20-1 with TRBJ1-1; no definite D call. CDR3 size: 12 residues. V was cut by 3 bases and J by 8 bases, with 13 bases left in between. Germline lookup yields CDR1 DFQATT and CDR2 SNEGSKA (reference sequence). CDR3 sequence (DNA): TGCAGTGCTAGCCTAGGGTTTGGGGAAGCTTTCTTT. Translating it yields CSASLGFGEAFF.

This rearrangement joins TRBV12-3 or TRBV12-4 to TRBJ2-7; 13 bases map to TRBD2. V lost 7 bases and J lost 3; bases outside the gene matches: 6. The CDR3 contains 15 residues. The chain's CDR3 is CASNTGTSGVYEQYF. As DNA, the CDR3 is TGTGCCAGCAATACAGGGACTAGCGGGGTCTACGAGCAGTACTTC.

This clonotype was detected ten times or more. The chain combines TRBV7-6 with TRBJ2-7, with 10 bases fitting TRBD1. This CDR3 region has 15 residues. CDR1 and CDR2 from the germline V gene are SGHVS and FNYEAQ. Trimming cost V 5 bases and J 2 bases; bases outside gene matches: 6. The CDR3 loop is CASSETGTGAYEQYF. The CDR3, as DNA: TGTGCCAGCAGCGAAACCGGGACAGGGGCCTACGAGCAGTACTTC.

The chain has TRBV5-1 and TRBJ2-7; D may be TRBD1 (6 bases). V lost 7 bases to trimming and J lost 4 bases, with 27 bases between them. In germline, CDR1 is SGHRS, CDR2 YFSETQ. The CDR3 runs 17 residues. CDR3 nucleotides: TGCGCCAGCGGGGCCCTAAAGTCAGGGGCAGTAGTATACGAGCAGTACTTC. It translates to CASGALKSGAVVYEQYF.

V is TRBV12-3 or TRBV12-4 and J is TRBJ2-7; D possibly corresponds to TRBD2 (6 bases). This CDR3 is built from 15 residues. The V end lost 5 bases, the J end lost 6 bases, and 20 bases lay between the germline ends. CDR3 bases: TGTGCCAGCAGTCCCCGGGCTCCGGGAGTAGCCGAGCAGTACTTC. It encodes CASSPRAPGVAEQYF.

This clonotype was counted at least ten times. The CDR3, as DNA: TGTGCCAGCAGCTTAGACAGATACACCGGGGAGCTGTTTTTT. Protein product: CASSLDRYTGELFF. The chain recombines TRBV7-9 with TRBJ2-2; the D is unclear. The CDR3 covers 14 residues. Per germline, CDR1 SEHNR and CDR2 FQNEAQ (reference sequence). V was cut by 1 base and J by 3 bases, with 6 bases left in between.

The chain uses TRBV7-9 and TRBJ2-3, with D perhaps TRBD1 or TRBD2 (5 bases each). Per the germline V gene, CDR1 is SEHNR and CDR2 is FQNEAQ (reference sequence). The CDR3 totals 11 residues. CDR3 residues: CAGLWGDTQYF. In DNA, the CDR3 is TGTGCAGGCCTCTGGGGGGATACGCAGTATTTT.

J is TRBJ2-7 and V is TRBV7-9, with TRBD2 as a possible D gene (7 bases). Germline CDR1 reads SEHNR; CDR2 reads FQNEAQ (reference sequence). CDR3 length: 14 amino acids. Trimming took off 5 bases at V and 3 bases at J, with 14 bases between the two ends. DNA of the CDR3: TGTGCCAGCAGCCGAGCGGGACAAAACTACGAGCAGTACTTC. Translation gives CASSRAGQNYEQYF.

The rearrangement uses TRBV20-1 and TRBJ1-5; D uncertain. The CDR3 is 12 residues long. Germline CDR1 DFQATT, CDR2 SNEGSKA (reference sequence). The V and J ends lost 5 bases and 4 bases respectively, with 9 bases between them. The CDR3 here is CSAWEPNQPQHF. The DNA for the CDR3 is TGCAGTGCTTGGGAACCTAATCAGCCCCAGCATTTT.

This clonotype was recorded once. The rearrangement joins TRBV13 to TRBJ2-3; 9 bases align to TRBD2. CDR3 length: 16 residues. The V gene's germline CDR1 is PRHDT and CDR2 FYEKMQ (reference sequence). With 2 bases clipped from V and 1 base from J, the junction kept 4 bases outside the gene matches. The CDR3 here is CASSLNLAGRTDTQYF. CDR3 bases: TGTGCCAGCAGCTTAAATCTAGCGGGGCGCACAGATACGCAGTATTTT.